These 17 T cell receptor beta chains were sequenced from one sample in a study of T-cell reconstitution after alpha-beta-depleted transplantation in children. A TCRbeta library incorporating unique molecular identifiers was prepared. TCRdb reprocessed the PCR reads via MiXCR and lists one record per CDR3 protein. The table includes 55,000 to 70,000 distinct CDR3 sequences, under 13% detected once. Sample: PBMCs, taken before TCRalphabeta/CD19-depleted stem cell transplant. All receptors derive from a boy younger than 18 with acute myeloid leukemia, due to receive a stem cell transplant.

The chain employs TRBV5-1 and TRBJ2-7; TRBD2 aligns across 7 bases. Trimming removed 0 bases from V and 5 bases from J; junction bases left unmatched: 5. The CDR3 totals 14 residues. Germline V gene sequence: CDR1 SGHRS, CDR2 YFSETQ. Here the CDR3 reads CASSLGGGFDEQYF. The DNA for the CDR3 is TGCGCCAGCAGCTTGGGGGGGGGGTTCGACGAGCAGTACTTC.

This clonotype was picked up many times. This chain uses TRBV28 with TRBJ2-7, with D unresolved. Germline-derived CDR1 and CDR2 are MDHEN and SYDVKM. The ends were cut back, 7 bases at V and 5 bases at J, with 15 bases in the middle. The CDR3 spans 13 residues. For the CDR3, the DNA is TGTGCCAGCATCCCTGGGGTAGGTGACGAGCAGTACTTC. It translates to CASIPGVGDEQYF.

The V call is TRBV10-3, the J call TRBJ2-3; 12 nucleotides line up with TRBD2. V dropped 6 bases and J dropped 2; count of bases not matched to a gene: 6. The CDR3 is 16 amino acids. Per the germline V gene, CDR1 is ENHRY and CDR2 is SYGVKD. CDR3 protein: CAIRWTSGVNTDTQYF. For the CDR3, the DNA is TGTGCCATCAGATGGACTAGCGGGGTTAACACAGATACGCAGTATTTT.

The genes are TRBV12-3 or TRBV12-4 and TRBJ2-1, with D possibly called TRBD1 or TRBD2 (5 bases each). This CDR3 spans 18 amino acids. DNA of the CDR3: TGTACCCGCAGTTCCCATGGGGGTCCGAATATTTCTAATGGAGAGCAGTTCTTC. It specifies CTRSSHGGPNISNGEQFF.

V is TRBV28 and J is TRBJ2-7; 8 bases align to TRBD2. The ends lost 4 bases at V and 4 bases at J; junction bases unmatched: 9. Germline CDR1 reads MDHEN; CDR2 reads SYDVKM. This CDR3 has 15 amino acids. DNA of the CDR3: TGTGCCAGCAGTTCCAAGGGGCTAGCGGGTTACGAGCAGTACTTC. Amino acids: CASSSKGLAGYEQYF.

The rearrangement joins TRBV15 to TRBJ1-5; TRBD1 matches at 7 bases. There are 16 residues in the CDR3. Germline V gene data show CDR1 as LNHNV and CDR2 as YYDKDF (reference sequence). Unmatched junction bases numbered 6, after V lost 1 base and J lost 3 bases. Here the CDR3 reads CATSRATTGYNQPQHF. CDR3 DNA sequence: TGTGCCACCAGCAGAGCGACGACAGGGTACAATCAGCCCCAGCATTTT.

This clonotype showed up many times. The chain has TRBV7-2 and TRBJ2-5, with TRBD1 identical over 8 bases. V lost 3 bases to trimming and J lost 5 bases; unmatched junction nucleotides: 8. The germline V gene encodes CDR1 SGHTA and CDR2 FQGNSA. The CDR3 is made up of 15 amino acids. CDR3 loop: CASSFRTGRFETQYF. The CDR3 bases are TGTGCCAGCAGCTTCCGGACAGGGAGGTTTGAGACCCAGTACTTC.

This clonotype was counted at least ten times. The chain has TRBV12-3 or TRBV12-4 and TRBJ2-7; D is unresolved. The CDR3 loop spans 17 amino acids. The V gene lost 3 bases and the J gene lost 4 bases, with 22 bases spanning the gap. This chain's CDR3 is CASSFVIAQKAQYEQYF. As DNA, the CDR3 is TGTGCCAGCAGTTTTGTGATAGCACAAAAAGCCCAATACGAGCAGTACTTC.

This clonotype occurred a few times. The CDR3 nucleotides are TGTGCCACCAGCAGAGATCTAGGAGCCATGAACACTGAAGCTTTCTTT. Translation: CATSRDLGAMNTEAFF. The V and J genes are TRBV15 and TRBJ1-1; no reliable D call. The V gene's germline CDR1 is LNHNV and CDR2 YYDKDF (reference sequence). V lost 0 bases, J lost 0 bases, and 11 bases lay in between. The CDR3 consists of 16 residues.

Of note for this clonotype: This may stem from a read error, because a much larger clone lies one nucleotide away. The chain joins TRBV15 to TRBJ2-3; D is unresolved. Germline assignment: CDR1 LNHNV and CDR2 YYDKDF (reference sequence). V gave up 5 bases and J gave up 6 bases, with 12 bases separating them. The CDR3 consists of 13 residues. The CDR3 reads CATSARSTDTQYF. CDR3 in DNA: TGTGCCACCAGCGCTCGATCGACGGATACGCAGTATTTT.

This clonotype was seen at least ten times. The V call is TRBV5-5, the J call TRBJ2-4; 9 bases map to TRBD1. Trimming cost V 7 bases and J 3 bases; bases outside gene matches: 2. The germline gives CDR1 SGHKS, CDR2 YYEKEE (reference sequence). The CDR3 consists of 13 residues. CDR3 sequence reads: CASLGQGKNIQYF. CDR3 coding DNA: TGTGCCAGCCTGGGACAGGGCAAAAACATTCAGTACTTC.

This clonotype occurred many times. V usage is TRBV25-1 and J usage is TRBJ2-1; 12 bases line up with TRBD1. The length of the CDR3 is 14 residues. Germline V gene lookup returns CDR1 MGHDK and CDR2 SYGVNS. The V and J ends lost 5 bases and 8 bases, in that order; junction bases with no gene match: 4. The CDR3 loop is CASSWDRGPHEQFF. In DNA, the CDR3 is TGTGCCAGCAGTTGGGACAGGGGGCCCCATGAGCAGTTCTTC.

This clonotype was picked up many times. The chain joins TRBV6-5 to TRBJ2-6; D not resolved. CDR1 and CDR2 (germline): MNHEY, SVGAGI. V lost 2 bases to trimming and J lost 0 bases, with 8 bases between them. The CDR3 has 16 residues. CDR3 in amino acids: CASSYPTLSGANVLTF. In DNA, the CDR3 is TGTGCCAGCAGTTACCCGACACTCTCTGGGGCCAACGTCCTGACTTTC.

At least ten counts were recorded for this clonotype. V is TRBV27 and J is TRBJ2-3, with 9 bases lining up with TRBD2. V dropped 4 bases and J dropped 2; count of bases not matched to a gene: 4. This CDR3 has 15 residues. The germline V gene encodes CDR1 MNHEY and CDR2 SMNVEV (reference sequence). Here the CDR3 reads CASSYSSGITDTQYF. The CDR3 DNA reads as TGTGCCAGCAGTTACTCTAGCGGGATCACAGATACGCAGTATTTT.

The J gene is TRBJ2-5, the V gene TRBV7-9, with 10 bases matching TRBD2. The CDR3 loop spans 17 amino acids. V shed 3 bases and J 2 bases; nucleotides not matched to a gene: 9. CDR1 is SEHNR and CDR2 is FQNEAQ in the germline V gene (reference sequence). The CDR3 DNA reads as TGTGCCAGCAGCTTCAATCTAGCGGGAGAAGTTCAAGAGACCCAGTACTTC. Residues: CASSFNLAGEVQETQYF.

This clonotype was counted many times. The chain combines TRBV28 with TRBJ2-3; 8 positions match TRBD2. CDR1 is MDHEN and CDR2 is SYDVKM in the germline V gene. The CDR3 has 14 amino acids. V trimming: 5 bases; J trimming: 1 base; junction bases outside the gene matches: 2. CDR3 coding DNA: TGTGCCAGCAGTCTGCGGGGGGGCACAGATACGCAGTATTTT. It translates to CASSLRGGTDTQYF.

This clonotype showed up many times. The chain employs TRBV4-1 and TRBJ1-2, with 8 bases identical to TRBD1. Germline CDR1 is MGHRA and CDR2 is YSYEKL. The CDR3 totals 15 residues. V gave up 0 bases and J gave up 4 bases; unmatched junction bases: 4. This CDR3 is CASSQEMGQVYGYTF. In nucleotides, the CDR3 is TGCGCCAGCAGCCAAGAAATGGGACAGGTCTATGGCTACACCTTC.